Following are 9 T cell receptor beta chains from one sample sequenced in a study of shared clonotypes between healthy human individuals. Some clones are missing from TCRdb's copy, which holds only in-frame ones; the method was immunoSEQ multiplex PCR. The sample has over 2 million clones; 85% to 95% are singletons. Sequencing was performed on naive CD4+ T cells from PBMCs. Subset indicated: CD45RA+ positively selected. These TCRs come from a man aged 18 to 29 in good health. Some clones in this sample may be carry-over from other donors' samples.

The chain has TRBV28 and TRBJ1-1, with D perhaps matching TRBD1 (6 bases). V lost 6 bases and J lost 8, with 19 bases in between. The germline gives CDR1 MDHEN, CDR2 SYDVKM. This CDR3 contains 14 residues. The CDR3 reads CASRTQGHRGEAFF. The CDR3 nucleotides are TGTGCCAGCAGGACACAGGGCCACCGGGGCGAAGCTTTCTTT.

This chain joins TRBV5-1 and TRBJ1-4; D ambiguous. The germline gives CDR1 SGHRS, CDR2 YFSETQ. CDR3 size: 14 residues. V dropped 1 base and J dropped 4 bases, with 8 bases sitting between them. The CDR3 DNA is TGCGCCAGCAGCTTGAGCACTTATAATGAAAAACTGTTTTTT. Translated: CASSLSTYNEKLFF. The whole variable domain, filled in from reference TRBV5-1 and TRBJ1-4, reads KAGVTQTPRYLIKTRGQQVTLSCSPISGHRSVSWYQQTPGQGLQFLFEYFSETQRNKGNFPGRFSGRQFSNSRSEMNVSTLELGDSALYLCASSLSTYNEKLFFGSGTQLSVL.

In its sample, this clone was seen once. The genes are TRBV6-1 and TRBJ2-7, with D perhaps TRBD1 or TRBD2 (5 bases each). V was shortened by 4 bases and J by 1 base, with 17 bases between the two germline ends. CDR1 and CDR2 (germline): MNHNS, SASEGT. The CDR3 length is 16 residues. The CDR3 nucleotides are TGTGCCAGCAGTGGACCGAGGGACGGAAGATCCTACGAGCAGTACTTC. Residues: CASSGPRDGRSYEQYF.

Written as DNA, the CDR3 is TGTGCCAGCAGTGAAGCGGCAGCCCGAGGCACTGAAGCTTTCTTT. Protein product: CASSEAAARGTEAFF. This sequence joins TRBV6-1 and TRBJ1-1; D call uncertain. Between the trimmed V and J ends, which lost 0 bases and 4 bases, there was a span of 12 bases. The germline V gene has CDR1 MNHNS and CDR2 SASEGT. This CDR3 is 15 amino acids long.

CDR3 residues: CASSQAASGRAGTDTQYF. The CDR3 nucleotides read TGTGCCAGCAGCCAGGCGGCTAGCGGGAGGGCAGGGACAGATACGCAGTATTTT. The rearrangement joins TRBV4-2 to TRBJ2-3; the match to TRBD2 covers 12 bases. The CDR3 runs to 18 residues. Germline lookup yields CDR1 LGHNA and CDR2 YNFKEQ. V trimming: 3 bases; J trimming: 3 bases; junction bases outside the gene matches: 10.

The rearrangement uses TRBV15 and TRBJ2-2; 9 bases are shared with TRBD2. The trim removed 0 bases at V and 8 bases at J, leaving 4 bases unmatched. The CDR3 loop spans 15 amino acids. Germline CDR1 and CDR2: LNHNV and YYDKDF (reference sequence). Here the CDR3 reads CATSRDRSGRGELFF. CDR3 sequence (DNA): TGTGCCACCAGCAGAGATAGAAGCGGGAGGGGGGAGCTGTTTTTT. Looking up the rest from reference TRBV15 and TRBJ2-2 gives the full variable domain: DAMVIQNPRYQVTQFGKPVTLSCSQTLNHNVMYWYQQKSSQAPKLLFHYYDKDFNNEADTPDNFQSRRPNTSFCFLDIRSPGLGDTAMYLCATSRDRSGRGELFFGEGSRLTVL.

CDR3 DNA sequence: TGCGCCACCAAGAAAGGACAGACTAATGAAAAACTGTTTTTT. This gives the protein CATKKGQTNEKLFF. The rearrangement links TRBV5-1 to TRBJ1-4; maybe TRBD1 (6 bases). The CDR3 loop spans 14 amino acids. V gave up 9 bases and J gave up 2 bases, with 14 bases separating them. CDR1 and CDR2 (germline): SGHRS, YFSETQ.

On this clone: Different DNA sequences within this sample yield the same CDR3. This rearrangement joins TRBV6-6 to TRBJ2-2; the D is unclear. The CDR3 runs 12 residues. Trimming shortened V by 4 bases and J by 2 bases, and 2 bases separated the two germline ends. Germline lookup yields CDR1 MNHNY and CDR2 SVGAGI (reference sequence). CDR3 nucleotide sequence: TGTGCCAGCAGTTCTAACACCGGGGAGCTGTTTTTT. Protein: CASSSNTGELFF.

This clone was counted a single time. The chain joins TRBV7-2 to TRBJ1-1; D uncertain. The CDR3 has 15 amino acids. CDR1 and CDR2 from the germline V gene are SGHTA and FQGNSA. Between the trimmed V and J ends, which lost 3 bases and 0 bases, there was a span of 11 bases. CDR3: CASSFRARLNTEAFF. The CDR3 DNA reads TGTGCCAGCAGCTTTAGGGCCAGATTGAACACTGAAGCTTTCTTT.